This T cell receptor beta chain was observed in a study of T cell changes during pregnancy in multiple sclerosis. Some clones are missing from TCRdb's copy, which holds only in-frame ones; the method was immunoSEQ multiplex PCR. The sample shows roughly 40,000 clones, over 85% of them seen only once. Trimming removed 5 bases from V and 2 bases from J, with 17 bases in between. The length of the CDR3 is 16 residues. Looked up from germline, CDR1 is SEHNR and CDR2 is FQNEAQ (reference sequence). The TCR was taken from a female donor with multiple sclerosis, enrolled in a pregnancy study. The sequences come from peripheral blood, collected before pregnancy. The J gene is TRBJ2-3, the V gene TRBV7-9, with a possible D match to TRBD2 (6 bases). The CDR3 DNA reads TGTGCCAGCAGCCCGGGGGTAGGGCGGTTCACAGATACGCAGTATTTT. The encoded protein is CASSPGVGRFTDTQYF. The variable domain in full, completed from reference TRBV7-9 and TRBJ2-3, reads DTGVSQNPRHKITKRGQNVTFRCDPISEHNRLYWYRQTLGQGPEFLTYFQNEAQLEKSRLLSDRFSAERPKGSFSTLEIQRTEQGDSAMYLCASSPGVGRFTDTQYFGPGTRLTVL.